This is a list of T cell receptor beta chains from one sample in a study of blood T cell repertoires in COVID-19. Sequencing used immunoSEQ multiplex PCR; TCRdb keeps in-frame clones, though not all of them. Of 320,000 or so clones in the sample, about 89% were seen once. Sequencing input: PBMCs or T cells enriched from blood (not recorded which). The receptors here all came from a man in his 60s who had recovered from COVID-19. Both conserved end residues are part of each CDR3. A D gene is named only where the DNA matches it firmly. Expanded clones are given a class, and other clones once, few, many or no size at all.

>NA|TRBJ1-4|TRBV5-1|few
TGCGCCAGCAGCCCGGCACAGGGTGATGAAAAACTGTTTTTT
CASSPAQGDEKLFF
>NA|TRBJ1-5|TRBV6-5|NA
TGTGCCAGCTTGCTCGGTAGCAATCAGCCCCAGCATTTT
CASLLGSNQPQHF
>TRBD2|TRBJ2-2|TRBV3-1/TRBV3-2|few
TGTGCCAGCAGCCAAGCTCAGCGGGAGAACACCGGGGAGCTGTTTTTT
CASSQAQRENTGELFF
>TRBD1|TRBJ1-6|TRBV3-1/TRBV3-2|NA
TGTGCCAGCAGCCTGGGACAGGGTATAATTTCACCCCTCCACTTT
CASSLGQGIISPLHF
>TRBD1|TRBJ1-2|TRBV28|NA
TGTGCCAGCACCCCATCCGGGACAGTCTATGGCTACACCTTC
CASTPSGTVYGYTF
>TRBD1|TRBJ2-1|TRBV9|NA
TGTGCCAGCAGCGTGGACAGGGGGCCATACAATGAGCAGTTCTTC
CASSVDRGPYNEQFF
>TRBD1|TRBJ1-3|TRBV5-6|NA
TGTGCCAGCAGCTTGGGGGACAGGGTTGGAAACACCATATATTTT
CASSLGDRVGNTIYF
>TRBD1|TRBJ2-6|TRBV5-5|NA
TGTGCCAGCAGCTTGCGGGACAGGGGTTTTTCTGGGGCCAACGTCCTGACTTTC
CASSLRDRGFSGANVLTF
>TRBD1|TRBJ1-4|TRBV4-1|NA
TGCGCCAGCAGCTACCCAGTCAGGGACAGTGAAAAACTGTTTTTT
CASSYPVRDSEKLFF
>NA|TRBJ2-7|TRBV5-1|NA
TGCGCCAGCAGAGCCTTTAACTCCTACGAGCAGTACTTC
CASRAFNSYEQYF
>TRBD2|TRBJ2-3|TRBV7-2|NA
TGTGCCAGCAGCTTAGTAGCGGGGTCCACAGATACGCAGTATTTT
CASSLVAGSTDTQYF
>TRBD1|TRBJ1-2|TRBV6-5|NA
TGTGCCAGCAGTCCGGGGGACAGGTTTTACTATGGCTACACCTTC
CASSPGDRFYYGYTF
>NA|TRBJ2-5|TRBV18|NA
TGTGCCAGCTCACCAGGGTACCAGGGAAAGGAGACCCAGTACTTC
CASSPGYQGKETQYF
>NA|TRBJ1-2|TRBV9|NA
TGTGCCAGCAGCCTCCTTGGGGCGGACTATGGCTACACCTTC
CASSLLGADYGYTF
>TRBD2|TRBJ2-7|TRBV2|NA
TGTGCCAGCAGACAGGGACTAGCGATGTACGAGCAGTACTTC
CASRQGLAMYEQYF
>NA|TRBJ2-1|TRBV19|NA
TGTGCCAGTAGTCCGGGGGGACAAAGGCACAATGAGCAGTTCTTC
CASSPGGQRHNEQFF